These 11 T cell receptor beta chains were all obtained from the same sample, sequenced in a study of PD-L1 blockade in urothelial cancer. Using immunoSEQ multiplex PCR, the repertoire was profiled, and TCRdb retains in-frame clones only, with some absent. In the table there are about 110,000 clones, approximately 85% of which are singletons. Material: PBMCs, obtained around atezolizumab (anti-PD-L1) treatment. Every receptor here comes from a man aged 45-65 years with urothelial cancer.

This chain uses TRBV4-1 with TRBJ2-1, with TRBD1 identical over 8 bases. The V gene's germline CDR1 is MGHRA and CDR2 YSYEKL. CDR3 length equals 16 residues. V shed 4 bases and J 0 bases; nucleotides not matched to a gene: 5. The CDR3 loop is CASSRPGGGSYNEQFF. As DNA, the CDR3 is TGCGCCAGCAGCCGACCAGGGGGCGGCTCCTACAATGAGCAGTTCTTC.

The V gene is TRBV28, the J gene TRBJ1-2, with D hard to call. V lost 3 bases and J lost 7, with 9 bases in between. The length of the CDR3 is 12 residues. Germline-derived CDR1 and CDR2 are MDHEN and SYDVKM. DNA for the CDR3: TGTGCCAGCAGTTTCGGAGGGTTTGGCTACACCTTC. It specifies CASSFGGFGYTF.

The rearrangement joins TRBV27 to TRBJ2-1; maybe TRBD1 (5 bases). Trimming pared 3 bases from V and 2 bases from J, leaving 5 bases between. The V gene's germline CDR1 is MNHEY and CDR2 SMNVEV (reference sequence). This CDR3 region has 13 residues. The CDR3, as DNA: TGTGCCAGCAGTTTGGACACCTACAATGAGCAGTTCTTC. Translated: CASSLDTYNEQFF.

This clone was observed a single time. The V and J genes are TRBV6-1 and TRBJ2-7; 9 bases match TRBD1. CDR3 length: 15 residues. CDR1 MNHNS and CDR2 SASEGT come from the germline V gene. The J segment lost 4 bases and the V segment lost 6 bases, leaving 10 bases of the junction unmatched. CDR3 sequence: CASRIQGQGRYEQYF. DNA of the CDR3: TGTGCCAGCAGAATCCAGGGACAGGGAAGGTACGAGCAGTACTTC.

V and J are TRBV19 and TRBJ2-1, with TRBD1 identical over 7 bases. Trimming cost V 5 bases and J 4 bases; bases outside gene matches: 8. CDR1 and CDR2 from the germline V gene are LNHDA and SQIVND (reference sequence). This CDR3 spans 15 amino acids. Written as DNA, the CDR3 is TGTGCCAGTAGTCTAAAGCTGACAGGGTACAATGAGCAGTTCTTC. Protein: CASSLKLTGYNEQFF.

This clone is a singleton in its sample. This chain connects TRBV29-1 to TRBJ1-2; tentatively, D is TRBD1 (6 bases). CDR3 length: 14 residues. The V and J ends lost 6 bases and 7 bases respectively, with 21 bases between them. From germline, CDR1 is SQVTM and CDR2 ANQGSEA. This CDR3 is CSVTENTGLAGYTF. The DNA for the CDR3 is TGCAGCGTGACCGAAAATACAGGGCTAGCTGGCTACACCTTC.

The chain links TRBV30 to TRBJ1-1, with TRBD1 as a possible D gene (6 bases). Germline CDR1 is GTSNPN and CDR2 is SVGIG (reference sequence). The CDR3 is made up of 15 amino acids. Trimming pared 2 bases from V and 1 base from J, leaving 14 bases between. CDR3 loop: CAWSRRRGGNTEAFF. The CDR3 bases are TGTGCCTGGAGTAGACGCAGGGGCGGGAACACTGAAGCTTTCTTT.

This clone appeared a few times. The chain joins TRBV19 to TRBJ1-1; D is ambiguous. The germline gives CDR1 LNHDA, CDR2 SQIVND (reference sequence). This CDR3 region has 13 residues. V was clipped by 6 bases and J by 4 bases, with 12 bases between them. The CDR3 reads CASSFPTGTEAFF. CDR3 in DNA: TGTGCCAGTAGCTTCCCGACGGGCACTGAAGCTTTCTTT.

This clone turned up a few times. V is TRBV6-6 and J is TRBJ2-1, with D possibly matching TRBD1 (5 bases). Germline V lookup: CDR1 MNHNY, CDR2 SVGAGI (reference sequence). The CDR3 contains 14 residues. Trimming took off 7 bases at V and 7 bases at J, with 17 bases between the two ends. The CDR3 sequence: CASTSSPRGNEQFF. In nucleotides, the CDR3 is TGTGCCAGCACTTCTTCCCCTAGGGGAAATGAGCAGTTCTTC.

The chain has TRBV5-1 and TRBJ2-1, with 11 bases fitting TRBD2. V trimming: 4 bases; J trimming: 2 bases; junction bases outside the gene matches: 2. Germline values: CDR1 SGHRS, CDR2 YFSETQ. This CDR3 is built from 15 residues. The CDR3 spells CASSDSGRAYNEQFF. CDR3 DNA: TGCGCCAGCAGCGATAGCGGGAGGGCCTACAATGAGCAGTTCTTC.

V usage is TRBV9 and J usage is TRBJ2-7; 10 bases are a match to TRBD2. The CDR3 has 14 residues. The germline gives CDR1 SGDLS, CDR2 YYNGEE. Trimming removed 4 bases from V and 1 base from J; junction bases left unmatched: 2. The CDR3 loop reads CASSPSGGSYEQYF. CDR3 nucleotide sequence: TGTGCCAGCAGCCCTAGCGGGGGATCCTACGAGCAGTACTTC.